These 13 T cell receptor beta chains share one sample of origin, sequenced in a study of T-cell memory formation after mild COVID-19. In TCRdb, the 5' RACE reads were re-called with MiXCR into one record per CDR3 protein. Here the sample spans 470,000 or so distinct CDR3 sequences, roughly 17% being singletons. Sequencing used PBMCs or a T cell subset sorted from them (not recorded which). The receptor set was obtained from a man between 18 and 29 years old who had mild COVID-19 (a few samples of this study predate the infection). Cell type and time point are not known.

V usage is TRBV6-2 or TRBV6-3 and J usage is TRBJ1-5, with 8 bases identical to TRBD1. Germline CDR1 reads MNHEY; CDR2 reads SVGEGT. The CDR3 has 15 amino acids. The V and J ends lost 7 bases and 5 bases, in that order; junction bases with no gene match: 10. CDR3 in DNA: TGTGCCAGCAAACCCACAGGGGGAGGTTATCAGCCCCAGCATTTT. It codes for CASKPTGGGYQPQHF.

In this sample, this clonotype turned up a few times. The rearrangement uses TRBV28 and TRBJ1-5; D not resolved. The V end lost 6 bases, the J end lost 0 bases, and 15 bases lay between the germline ends. Germline CDR1 MDHEN, CDR2 SYDVKM. CDR3 length equals 16 residues. The chain's CDR3 is CASSQKQDPSNQPQHF. The CDR3 nucleotides read TGTGCCAGCAGCCAAAAGCAGGACCCTAGCAATCAGCCCCAGCATTTT.

In this sample, this clonotype turned up a few times. As DNA, the CDR3 is TGCAGTGCCTACGACGGTAACTATGGCTACACCTTC. Its protein is CSAYDGNYGYTF. The genes are TRBV20-1 and TRBJ1-2, with D uncertain. The CDR3 consists of 12 residues. Germline V gene lookup returns CDR1 DFQATT and CDR2 SNEGSKA (reference sequence). Trimming removed 6 bases at V and 1 base at J, with 9 bases between.

This clonotype was found a few times. The chain employs TRBV5-1 and TRBJ2-1; D not certain. The germline CDR1 and CDR2 sequences are SGHRS and YFSETQ. Deletions cut 4 bases from V and 8 bases from J, with 16 bases between. This CDR3 has 14 amino acids. The CDR3 coding sequence is TGCGCCAGCAGCCCCGGAACGGCCTCCGATGAGCAGTTCTTC. Amino acid sequence: CASSPGTASDEQFF. Drawing the rest from reference TRBV5-1 and TRBJ2-1, the complete variable domain is KAGVTQTPRYLIKTRGQQVTLSCSPISGHRSVSWYQQTPGQGLQFLFEYFSETQRNKGNFPGRFSGRQFSNSRSEMNVSTLELGDSALYLCASSPGTASDEQFFGPGTRLTVL.

This chain links TRBV18 with TRBJ1-2; D gene unclear. There are 13 residues in the CDR3. Trimming shortened V by 3 bases and J by 8 bases, and 13 bases separated the two germline ends. Germline assignment: CDR1 KGHSH and CDR2 LQKENI. CDR3 amino acids: CASSPPGVHGYTF. The CDR3 DNA reads TGTGCCAGCTCACCTCCAGGAGTCCACGGCTACACCTTC. The full variable domain, rest sourced from reference TRBV18 and TRBJ1-2, is NAGVMQNPRHLVRRRGQEARLRCSPMKGHSHVYWYRQLPEEGLKFMVYLQKENIIDESGMPKERFSAEFPKEGPSILRIQQVVRGDSAAYFCASSPPGVHGYTFGSGTRLTVV.

This clonotype was counted between two and nine times. V gene TRBV5-1 combines with J gene TRBJ2-1, with 8 nucleotides matching TRBD2. This CDR3 spans 15 amino acids. Germline V CDR1 and CDR2: SGHRS, YFSETQ. The ends lost 3 bases at V and 2 bases at J; junction bases unmatched: 4. The CDR3 DNA reads as TGCGCCAGCAGCTGGGGGCGGGGGGCCTACAATGAGCAGTTCTTC. This translates into CASSWGRGAYNEQFF.

This sequence joins TRBV30 and TRBJ1-6, with D hard to call. Germline loops: CDR1 GTSNPN, CDR2 SVGIG (reference sequence). V lost 4 bases and J lost 12, with 10 bases in between. CDR3 size: 11 residues. In DNA, the CDR3 is TGTGCCTGGACTAAGTCGAGACCCCTCCACTTT. It codes for CAWTKSRPLHF.

The table lists this clonotype with a few counts. This chain connects TRBV7-2 to TRBJ2-1; 8 nucleotides match TRBD2. CDR3 length: 17 residues. Germline-derived CDR1 and CDR2 are SGHTA and FQGNSA. V was clipped by 6 bases and J by 5 bases; unmatched bases: 15. CDR3 sequence: CASRNLAGRTLHNEQFF. CDR3 coding DNA: TGTGCCAGCAGAAACCTAGCGGGCCGGACCCTACACAATGAGCAGTTCTTC. Together with reference TRBV7-2 and TRBJ2-1, the CDR3 gives the full variable domain: GAGVSQSPSNKVTEKGKDVELRCDPISGHTALYWYRQSLGQGLEFLIYFQGNSAPDKSGLPSDRFSAERTGGSVSTLTIQRTQQEDSAVYLCASRNLAGRTLHNEQFFGPGTRLTVL.

This clonotype was seen a few times. The chain employs TRBV20-1 and TRBJ1-5; TRBD1 matches at 7 bases. The germline V gene encodes CDR1 DFQATT and CDR2 SNEGSKA (reference sequence). The CDR3 is made up of 14 amino acids. With 6 bases clipped from V and 2 bases from J, the junction kept 7 bases outside the gene matches. This CDR3 is CSAFTGQGNQPQHF. The CDR3 DNA reads as TGCAGTGCCTTCACCGGACAGGGCAATCAGCCCCAGCATTTT.

The chain combines TRBV25-1 with TRBJ2-3; TRBD2 might be the D (6 bases). The germline gives CDR1 MGHDK, CDR2 SYGVNS. The CDR3 length is 15 residues. Trimming cost V 6 bases and J 0 bases, with 13 bases left between them. In DNA, the CDR3 is TGTGCCAGCAGCAAGGGACTTGGTAGCACAGATACGCAGTATTTT. Its translation: CASSKGLGSTDTQYF.

This clonotype was recorded once. The V and J genes are TRBV7-8 and TRBJ1-2; D remains unclear. The germline gives CDR1 SGHVS, CDR2 FQNEAQ. V was pared by 1 base and J by 0 bases, with 6 bases between. The CDR3 runs to 14 residues. CDR3 sequence: CASSLDTSNYGYTF. The DNA of the CDR3 is TGTGCCAGCAGCTTAGACACTTCTAACTATGGCTACACCTTC.

In its sample, this clonotype was seen many times. The CDR3 DNA reads as TGTGCCAGCAGCCTACAGCTATACAACACCGGGGAGCTGTTTTTT. It translates to CASSLQLYNTGELFF. The chain combines TRBV28 with TRBJ2-2; D ambiguous. Germline V lookup: CDR1 MDHEN, CDR2 SYDVKM. Trimming removed 6 bases from V and 2 bases from J, with 13 bases in between. This CDR3 has 15 amino acids. Complete variable domain (other parts from reference TRBV28 and TRBJ2-2): DVKVTQSSRYLVKRTGEKVFLECVQDMDHENMFWYRQDPGLGLRLIYFSYDVKMKEKGDIPEGYSVSREKKERFSLILESASTNQTSMYLCASSLQLYNTGELFFGEGSRLTVL.

This clonotype was seen only a few times. The CDR3 bases are TGCGCCAGCAGCTGGGGACGGCTCTCCTACGAGCAGTACTTC. Amino acids: CASSWGRLSYEQYF. The gene calls are TRBV5-1 and TRBJ2-7; D may be TRBD1 or TRBD2 (5 bases each). This CDR3 has 14 amino acids. The germline gives CDR1 SGHRS, CDR2 YFSETQ. The V end lost 3 bases, the J end lost 0 bases, and 10 bases lay between the germline ends.